These 10 T cell receptor beta chains were sequenced from one sample in a study of blood T cell repertoires in COVID-19. Repertoires were generated with immunoSEQ multiplex PCR, while TCRdb's copy carries only in-frame clones and drops some. Among more than 200,000 clones listed, 70% to 90% were seen once. Sample: peripheral blood. The receptors were gathered from a woman in her seventies with active or convalescent COVID-19.

In nucleotides, the CDR3 is TGTGCCACCAGTGCCCTCAACCGGGACAGCAATGAGCAGTTCTTC. Translating gives CATSALNRDSNEQFF. V and J are TRBV24-1 and TRBJ2-1; 7 positions agree with TRBD1. The CDR3 totals 15 residues. Germline CDR1 and CDR2: KGHDR and SFDVKD. The V and J ends lost 5 bases and 6 bases, in that order; junction bases with no gene match: 9.

The CDR3 DNA is TGCAGCGTTGAGACAGCTTACTATGGCTACACCTTC. Protein product: CSVETAYYGYTF. J is TRBJ1-2 and V is TRBV29-1; D is possibly TRBD1 (5 bases). Germline values: CDR1 SQVTM, CDR2 ANQGSEA. The CDR3 runs to 12 residues. V was trimmed by 3 bases and J by 3 bases, leaving 8 bases between them.

This clone was seen a single time. V is TRBV7-3 and J is TRBJ1-6; maybe TRBD1 (5 bases). V lost 5 bases and J 0 bases, leaving 14 bases between the germline ends. The CDR3 covers 17 residues. Germline loops: CDR1 SGHTA, CDR2 FQGTGA. This CDR3 is CASSLQGGGSYNSPLHF. As DNA, the CDR3 is TGTGCCAGCAGCCTCCAGGGTGGTGGCTCCTATAATTCACCCCTCCACTTT.

The V call is TRBV15, the J call TRBJ2-3, with 7 bases identical to TRBD1. J gave up 3 bases and V 9 bases, and 6 bases lay outside the gene matches. CDR3 length: 13 residues. Per the germline V gene, CDR1 is LNHNV and CDR2 is YYDKDF (reference sequence). The CDR3 nucleotides read TGTGCCACAAACCGGGACAGAACAGATACGCAGTATTTT. Encoded protein: CATNRDRTDTQYF.

The chain combines TRBV3-1 (or the pseudogene TRBV3-2) with TRBJ2-7; D ambiguous. The length of the CDR3 is 14 residues. V was cut by 2 bases and J by 3 bases, with 11 bases left in between. Per germline, CDR1 LGHDT and CDR2 YNNKEL (reference sequence). The DNA for the CDR3 is TGTGCCAGCAGCCAAAATACAAACGACTACGAGCAGTACTTC. This encodes CASSQNTNDYEQYF.

As for this clone: Sequence at one end of the junction differs from germline and may be a read error. The V and J genes are TRBV7-7 and TRBJ2-5, with 11 bases that match TRBD2. The CDR3 has 16 amino acids. Germline V gene sequence: CDR1 SSHAT, CDR2 FNYEAQ (reference sequence). The CDR3 DNA sequence: TGTGCTAGCAGCTTATCACTAGCGGGAGCTAAAGAGACCCAGTACTTC. Amino acids: CASSLSLAGAKETQYF.

This chain links TRBV29-1 with TRBJ2-2, with D perhaps matching TRBD1 (8 bases). Trimming shortened V by 4 bases and J by 1 base, and 19 bases separated the two germline ends. Germline assignment: CDR1 SQVTM and CDR2 ANQGSEA. The CDR3 loop spans 17 amino acids. The CDR3 DNA follows: TGCAGCGTTGCAGGGGGCCGGGTAGCGGGGAACACCGGGGAGCTGTTTTTT. As protein: CSVAGGRVAGNTGELFF.

This rearrangement joins TRBV7-6 to TRBJ1-4; possible D gene TRBD1, 5 bases. Germline CDR1 reads SGHVS; CDR2 reads FNYEAQ. Trimming left V 1 base short and J 8 bases short, with 17 bases between. The CDR3 sequence is 16 residues long. Here the CDR3 DNA reads TGTGCCAGCAGCTTAGGGCGTAGGGGCAACTTGGAAAAACTGTTTTTT. Residues: CASSLGRRGNLEKLFF.

J is TRBJ1-1 and V is TRBV30; possibly TRBD1 for D (6 bases). CDR3 length: 14 residues. The germline V gene encodes CDR1 GTSNPN and CDR2 SVGIG (reference sequence). Trimming left V 4 bases short and J 6 bases short, with 18 bases between. The CDR3 sequence: CAWNARGGMAEAFF. DNA of the CDR3: TGTGCCTGGAACGCTAGGGGGGGGATGGCTGAAGCTTTCTTT. The complete variable domain, with remaining parts taken from reference TRBV30 and TRBJ1-1, reads SQTIHQWPATLVQPVGSPLSLECTVEGTSNPNLYWYRQAAGRGLQLLFYSVGIGQISSEVPQNLSASRPQDRQFILSSKKLLLSDSGFYLCAWNARGGMAEAFFGQGTRLTVV.

The DNA for the CDR3 is TGTGCCAGCAGCGTAGTCGGCGGGAGGGTCCCGATGGAGCAGTTCTTC. Translated, it gives CASSVVGGRVPMEQFF. The V gene is TRBV9, the J gene TRBJ2-1; 9 positions match TRBD2. Trimming took 0 bases from V and 10 from J; bases not matched to a gene: 11. Germline CDR1 SGDLS, CDR2 YYNGEE. The CDR3 runs 16 residues.